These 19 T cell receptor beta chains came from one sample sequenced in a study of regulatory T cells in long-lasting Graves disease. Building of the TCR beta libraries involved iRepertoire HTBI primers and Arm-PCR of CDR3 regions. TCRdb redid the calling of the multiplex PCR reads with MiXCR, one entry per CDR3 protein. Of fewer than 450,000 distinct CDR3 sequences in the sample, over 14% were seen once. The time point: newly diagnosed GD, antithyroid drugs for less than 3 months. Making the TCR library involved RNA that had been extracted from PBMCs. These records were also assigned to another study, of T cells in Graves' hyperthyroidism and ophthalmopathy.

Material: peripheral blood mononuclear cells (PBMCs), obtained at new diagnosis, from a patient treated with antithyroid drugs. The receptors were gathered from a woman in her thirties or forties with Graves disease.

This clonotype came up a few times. The CDR3 spells CASSTPSGPDFGTQYF. The DNA for the CDR3 is TGTGCCAGTAGTACACCCAGTGGGCCCGATTTCGGGACCCAGTACTTC. The chain combines TRBV19 with TRBJ2-5; D is unclear. The CDR3 is 16 residues long. Germline V gene lookup returns CDR1 LNHDA and CDR2 SQIVND (reference sequence). Trimming stripped 4 bases from V and 7 bases from J, with 22 bases between.

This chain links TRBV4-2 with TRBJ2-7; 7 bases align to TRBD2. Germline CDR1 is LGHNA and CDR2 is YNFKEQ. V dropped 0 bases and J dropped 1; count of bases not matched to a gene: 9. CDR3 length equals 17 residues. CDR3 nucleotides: TGTGCCAGCAGCCAAGATCCCAACGCGGGAGCTTCCTACGAGCAGTACTTC. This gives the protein CASSQDPNAGASYEQYF.

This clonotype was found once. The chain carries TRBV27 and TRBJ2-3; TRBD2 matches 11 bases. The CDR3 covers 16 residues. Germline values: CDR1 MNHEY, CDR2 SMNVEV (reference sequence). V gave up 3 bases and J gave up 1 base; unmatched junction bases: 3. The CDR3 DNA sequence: TGTGCCAGCAGTTTTGTAGCGGGAGGGGGCACAGATACGCAGTATTTT. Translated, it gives CASSFVAGGGTDTQYF.

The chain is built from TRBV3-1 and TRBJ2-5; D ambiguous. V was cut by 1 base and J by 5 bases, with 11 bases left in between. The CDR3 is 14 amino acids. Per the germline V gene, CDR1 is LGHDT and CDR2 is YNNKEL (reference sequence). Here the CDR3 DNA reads TGTGCCAGCAGCCAAGGCGAGTTAAGGGAGACCCAGTACTTC. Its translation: CASSQGELRETQYF.

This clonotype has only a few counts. The DNA of the CDR3 is TGTGCCAGCAGCCCCGGGACAGGGCGCAATCAGCCCCAGCATTTT. Protein: CASSPGTGRNQPQHF. The chain has TRBV6-2 or TRBV6-3 and TRBJ1-5; 9 bases agree with TRBD1. V dropped 6 bases and J dropped 2; count of bases not matched to a gene: 5. The CDR3 covers 15 residues. CDR1 and CDR2 (germline): MNHEY, SVGEGT.

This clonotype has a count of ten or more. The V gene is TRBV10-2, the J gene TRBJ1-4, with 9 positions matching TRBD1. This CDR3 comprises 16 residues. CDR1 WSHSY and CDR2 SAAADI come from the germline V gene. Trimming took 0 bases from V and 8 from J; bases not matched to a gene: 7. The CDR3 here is CASSESTGQGGEKLFF. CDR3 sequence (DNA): TGCGCCAGCAGTGAGTCGACGGGACAGGGTGGCGAAAAACTGTTTTTT.

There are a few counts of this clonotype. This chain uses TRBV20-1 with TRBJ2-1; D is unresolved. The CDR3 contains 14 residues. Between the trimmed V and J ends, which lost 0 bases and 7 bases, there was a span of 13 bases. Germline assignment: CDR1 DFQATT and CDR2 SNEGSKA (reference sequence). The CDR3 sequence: CSARDLGFPNEQFF. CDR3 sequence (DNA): TGCAGTGCTAGAGATCTAGGGTTCCCAAATGAGCAGTTCTTC.

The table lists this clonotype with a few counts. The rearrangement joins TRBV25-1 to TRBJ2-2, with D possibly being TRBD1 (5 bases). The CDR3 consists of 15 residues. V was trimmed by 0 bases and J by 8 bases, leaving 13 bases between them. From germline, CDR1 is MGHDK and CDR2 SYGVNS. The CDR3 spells CASSEYPTAPGELFF. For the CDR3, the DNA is TGTGCCAGCAGTGAATACCCGACAGCACCGGGGGAGCTGTTTTTT. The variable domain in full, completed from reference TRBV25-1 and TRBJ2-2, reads EADIYQTPRYLVIGTGKKITLECSQTMGHDKMYWYQQDPGMELHLIHYSYGVNSTEKGDLSSESTVSRIRTEHFPLTLESARPSHTSQYLCASSEYPTAPGELFFGEGSRLTVL.

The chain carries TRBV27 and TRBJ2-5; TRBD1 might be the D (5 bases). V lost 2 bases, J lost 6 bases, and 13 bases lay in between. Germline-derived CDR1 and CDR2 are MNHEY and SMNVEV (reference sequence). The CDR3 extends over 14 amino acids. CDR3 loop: CASSLRWQGQTQYF. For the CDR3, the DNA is TGTGCCAGCAGTTTAAGGTGGCAGGGCCAGACCCAGTACTTC.

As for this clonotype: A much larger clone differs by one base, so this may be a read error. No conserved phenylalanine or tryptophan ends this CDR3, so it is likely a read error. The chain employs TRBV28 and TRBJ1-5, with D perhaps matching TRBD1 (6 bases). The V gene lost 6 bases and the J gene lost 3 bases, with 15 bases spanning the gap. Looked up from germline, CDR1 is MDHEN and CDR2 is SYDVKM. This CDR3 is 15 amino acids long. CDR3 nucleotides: TGTGCCAGCAGCACCCTTGGACAGTCCAATCAGCCCCAGCATTTG. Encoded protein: CASSTLGQSNQPQHL.

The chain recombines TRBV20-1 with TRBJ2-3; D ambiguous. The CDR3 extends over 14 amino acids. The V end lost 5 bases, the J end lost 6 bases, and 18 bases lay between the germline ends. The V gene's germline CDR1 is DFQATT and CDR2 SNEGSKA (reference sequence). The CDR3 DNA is TGCAGTGCTCGCCCGGGCCCGGAGAGGGATACGCAGTATTTT. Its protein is CSARPGPERDTQYF.

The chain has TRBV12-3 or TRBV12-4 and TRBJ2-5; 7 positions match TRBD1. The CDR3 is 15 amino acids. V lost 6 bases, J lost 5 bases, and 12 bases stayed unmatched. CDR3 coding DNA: TGTGCCAGCAGCACCGCATCAGGGGGTGGGGAGACCCAGTACTTC. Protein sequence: CASSTASGGGETQYF.

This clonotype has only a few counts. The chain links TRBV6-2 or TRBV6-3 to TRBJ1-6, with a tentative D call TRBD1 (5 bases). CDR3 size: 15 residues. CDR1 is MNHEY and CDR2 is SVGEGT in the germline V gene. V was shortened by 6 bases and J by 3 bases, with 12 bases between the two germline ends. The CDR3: CASSQTDLYNSPLHF. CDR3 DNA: TGTGCCAGCAGCCAGACAGACCTCTATAATTCACCCCTCCACTTT.

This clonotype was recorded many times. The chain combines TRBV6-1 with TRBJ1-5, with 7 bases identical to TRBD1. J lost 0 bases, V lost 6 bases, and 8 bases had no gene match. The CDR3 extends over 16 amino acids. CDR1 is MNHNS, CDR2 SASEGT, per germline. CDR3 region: CASSPSRGVSNQPQHF. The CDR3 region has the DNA TGTGCCAGCAGCCCAAGCAGGGGGGTTAGCAATCAGCCCCAGCATTTT.

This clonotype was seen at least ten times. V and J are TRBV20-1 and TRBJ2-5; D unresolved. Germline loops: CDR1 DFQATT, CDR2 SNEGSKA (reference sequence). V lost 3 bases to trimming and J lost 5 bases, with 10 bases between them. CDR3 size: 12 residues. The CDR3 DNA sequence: TGCAGTGCTAGGACGTCCTTGGAGACCCAGTACTTC. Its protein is CSARTSLETQYF.

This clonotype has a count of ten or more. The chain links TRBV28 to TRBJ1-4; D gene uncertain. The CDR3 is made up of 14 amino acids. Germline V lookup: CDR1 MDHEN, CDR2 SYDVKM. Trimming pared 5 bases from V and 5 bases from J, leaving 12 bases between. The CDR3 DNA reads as TGTGCCAGCAGTGGACCGACCTACAATGAAAAACTGTTTTTT. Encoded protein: CASSGPTYNEKLFF.

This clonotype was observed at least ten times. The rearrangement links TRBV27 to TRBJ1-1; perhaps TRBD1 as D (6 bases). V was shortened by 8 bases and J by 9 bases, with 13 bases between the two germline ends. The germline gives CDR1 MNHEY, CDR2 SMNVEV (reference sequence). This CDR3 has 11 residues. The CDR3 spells CASSLGTQAFF. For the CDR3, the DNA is TGTGCCAGCTCTCTCGGGACACAAGCTTTCTTT.

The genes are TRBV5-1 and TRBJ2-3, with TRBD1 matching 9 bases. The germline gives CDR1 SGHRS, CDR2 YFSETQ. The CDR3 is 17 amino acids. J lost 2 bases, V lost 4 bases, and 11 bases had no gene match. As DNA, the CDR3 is TGCGCCAGCAGCCAAGACGCCGGGACAGGGCCCACAGATACGCAGTATTTT. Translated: CASSQDAGTGPTDTQYF.

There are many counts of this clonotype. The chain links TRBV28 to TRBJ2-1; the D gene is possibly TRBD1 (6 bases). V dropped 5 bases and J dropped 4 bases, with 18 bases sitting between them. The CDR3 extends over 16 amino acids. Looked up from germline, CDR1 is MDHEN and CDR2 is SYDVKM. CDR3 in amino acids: CASSPPGGGNYNEQFF. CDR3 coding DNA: TGTGCCAGCAGTCCGCCTGGGGGCGGAAATTACAATGAGCAGTTCTTC.